Listed below are T cell receptor beta chains from one sample, sequenced in a study of CD8 T cells in Susac syndrome. TCRdb independently ran MiXCR on the immunoSEQ multiplex PCR reads; one entry per CDR3 protein. This repertoire shows 70,000 or so distinct CDR3 sequences, roughly 95% found once; its top ten account for under 0.5%. Sequencing was performed on CD8+ T cells from PBMCs. The receptors were sampled from a human donor with multiple sclerosis. Both conserved end residues are trimmed from each CDR3.

v_gene: TRBV9
j_gene: TRBJ2-3
CDR3aa: ASSVGLGGTDTQY

v_gene: TRBV9
j_gene: TRBJ2-3
CDR3aa: ASSGLGSRDTQY

v_gene: TRBV7-6
j_gene: TRBJ1-1
CDR3aa: ASSFSAANTEAF

v_gene: TRBV5-6
j_gene: TRBJ1-1
CDR3aa: ASSWTLNTEAF

v_gene: TRBV2
j_gene: TRBJ2-1
CDR3aa: ASSGNLETYNEQF

v_gene: TRBV29-1
j_gene: TRBJ2-7
CDR3aa: SAAGTGAYEQY

v_gene: TRBV12-3/TRBV12-4
j_gene: TRBJ2-7
CDR3aa: ASSLAGRERPYEQY

v_gene: TRBV9
j_gene: TRBJ2-1
CDR3aa: ASSGEGFDNEQF

v_gene: TRBV3-1
j_gene: TRBJ1-4
CDR3aa: ASSQDRGATNEKLF

v_gene: TRBV3-1
j_gene: TRBJ2-5
CDR3aa: ASSIPRETQY

v_gene: TRBV19
j_gene: TRBJ1-1
CDR3aa: ASTPPPAGTLNTEAF

v_gene: TRBV6-1
j_gene: TRBJ2-6
CDR3aa: ASTPREGRAGANVLT

v_gene: TRBV29-1
j_gene: TRBJ1-2
CDR3aa: SVEGGWREDRGYT

v_gene: TRBV5-1
j_gene: TRBJ1-1
CDR3aa: ASSLDRGAGTEAF

v_gene: TRBV14
j_gene: TRBJ2-1
CDR3aa: ASSRLLAATYNEQF

v_gene: TRBV4-2
j_gene: TRBJ2-7
CDR3aa: ASSQFTSGVYEQY

v_gene: TRBV6-6
j_gene: TRBJ1-1
CDR3aa: ASSYTEAF

v_gene: TRBV13
j_gene: TRBJ2-5
CDR3aa: ASSPTSGEETQY

v_gene: TRBV2
j_gene: TRBJ2-7
CDR3aa: ASRLDYEQY

v_gene: TRBV6-6
j_gene: TRBJ1-5
CDR3aa: ASSYVGQGNQPQH

v_gene: TRBV5-6
j_gene: TRBJ1-1
CDR3aa: ASSLGSGASRNTEAF

v_gene: TRBV7-9
j_gene: TRBJ1-6
CDR3aa: ASSHRGQGGDSPLH

v_gene: TRBV12-5
j_gene: TRBJ1-5
CDR3aa: ASGRGGEIRNQPQH

v_gene: TRBV19
j_gene: TRBJ1-1
CDR3aa: ASTLGPGAMNTEAF

v_gene: TRBV9
j_gene: TRBJ2-7
CDR3aa: ASSASPGTGASYEQY

v_gene: TRBV29-1
j_gene: TRBJ2-1
CDR3aa: SVTGMKEGNNEQF

v_gene: TRBV27
j_gene: TRBJ2-3
CDR3aa: ASSFVGVSDTQY

v_gene: TRBV19
j_gene: TRBJ2-7
CDR3aa: ASSLTGTGFYEQY

v_gene: TRBV19
j_gene: TRBJ1-1
CDR3aa: AAKGGNTEAF

v_gene: TRBV10-3
j_gene: TRBJ1-2
CDR3aa: AISEERGLGYGYT

v_gene: TRBV2
j_gene: TRBJ2-7
CDR3aa: ASSEWKGGLVTSYEQY

v_gene: TRBV25-1
j_gene: TRBJ2-3
CDR3aa: ASLGRYGGDTQY

v_gene: TRBV5-6
j_gene: TRBJ2-5
CDR3aa: ASSLPRDREETQY

v_gene: TRBV13
j_gene: TRBJ2-7
CDR3aa: ASSLPGASSYEQY

v_gene: TRBV7-2
j_gene: TRBJ2-1
CDR3aa: ASRPAGGLYNEQF

v_gene: TRBV6-1
j_gene: TRBJ1-2
CDR3aa: ASSERDRGEVSDLYGYT

v_gene: TRBV19
j_gene: TRBJ1-2
CDR3aa: ASSQGARGGYT

v_gene: TRBV9
j_gene: TRBJ2-7
CDR3aa: ASSVDIRHEQY

v_gene: TRBV29-1
j_gene: TRBJ1-5
CDR3aa: SVRTGRGNQPQH

v_gene: TRBV4-3
j_gene: TRBJ2-5
CDR3aa: ASSQGARVPRGETQY

v_gene: TRBV30
j_gene: TRBJ1-1
CDR3aa: AWEQGPIHTEAF

v_gene: TRBV29-1
j_gene: TRBJ1-2
CDR3aa: SAVSTTMQGYT

v_gene: TRBV27
j_gene: TRBJ2-7
CDR3aa: ASSSRVEDEQY

v_gene: TRBV6-6
j_gene: TRBJ2-2
CDR3aa: ASRLALNTGELF

v_gene: TRBV30
j_gene: TRBJ2-1
CDR3aa: AWTRSPETYNEQF

v_gene: TRBV29-1
j_gene: TRBJ1-2
CDR3aa: SVEDLANYGYT

v_gene: TRBV13
j_gene: TRBJ2-3
CDR3aa: ASSLLPDTQY

v_gene: TRBV12-3/TRBV12-4
j_gene: TRBJ1-1
CDR3aa: ASSVGNMNTEAF

v_gene: TRBV15
j_gene: TRBJ1-1
CDR3aa: ATSRDGRQGYTEAF

v_gene: TRBV7-6
j_gene: TRBJ2-1
CDR3aa: ASSSPDRSNEQF